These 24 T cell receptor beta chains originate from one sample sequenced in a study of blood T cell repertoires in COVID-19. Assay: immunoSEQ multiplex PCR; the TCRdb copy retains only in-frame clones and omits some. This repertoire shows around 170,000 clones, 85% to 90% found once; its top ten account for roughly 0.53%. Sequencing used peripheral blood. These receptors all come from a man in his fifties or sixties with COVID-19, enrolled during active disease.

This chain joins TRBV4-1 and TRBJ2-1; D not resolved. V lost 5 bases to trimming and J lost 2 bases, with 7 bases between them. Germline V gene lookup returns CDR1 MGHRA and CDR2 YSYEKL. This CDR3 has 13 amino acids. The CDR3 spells CASSTDPYNEQFF. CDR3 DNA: TGCGCCAGCAGCACAGACCCCTACAATGAGCAGTTCTTC.

CDR3 sequence (DNA): TGTGCCAGCAGCTTAAATAGCCAGGGCAGTGAGACCCAGTACTTC. Translating it yields CASSLNSQGSETQYF. This sequence joins TRBV7-2 and TRBJ2-5; perhaps TRBD1 as D (5 bases). The CDR3 extends over 15 amino acids. Germline-derived CDR1 and CDR2 are SGHTA and FQGNSA. Trimming took off 2 bases at V and 5 bases at J, with 15 bases between the two ends.

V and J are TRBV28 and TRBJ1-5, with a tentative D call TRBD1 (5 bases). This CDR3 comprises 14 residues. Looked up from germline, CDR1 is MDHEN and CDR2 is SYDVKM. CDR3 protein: CVSDSPYSNRPQHF. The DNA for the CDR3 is TGTGTTTCAGACAGCCCCTATAGCAATAGGCCCCAGCATTTT.

CDR3: CASSIPTGDEKLFF. CDR3 in DNA: TGTGCCAGCAGCATTCCGACAGGGGACGAAAAACTGTTTTTT. The rearrangement uses TRBV7-9 and TRBJ1-4; 8 nucleotides match TRBD1. J was trimmed by 8 bases and V by 5 bases; bases with no gene match: 7. The germline V gene has CDR1 SEHNR and CDR2 FQNEAQ (reference sequence). The length of the CDR3 is 14 residues. Filled out from reference TRBV7-9 and TRBJ1-4, the complete variable domain reads DTGVSQNPRHKITKRGQNVTFRCDPISEHNRLYWYRQTLGQGPEFLTYFQNEAQLEKSRLLSDRFSAERPKGSFSTLEIQRTEQGDSAMYLCASSIPTGDEKLFFGSGTQLSVL.

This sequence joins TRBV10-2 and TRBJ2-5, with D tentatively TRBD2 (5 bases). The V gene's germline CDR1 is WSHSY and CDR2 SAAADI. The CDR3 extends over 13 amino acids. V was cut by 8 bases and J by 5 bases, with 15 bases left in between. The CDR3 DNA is TGCGCCAGCCAGAACCCGGGGTTTGAGACCCAGTACTTC. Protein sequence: CASQNPGFETQYF.

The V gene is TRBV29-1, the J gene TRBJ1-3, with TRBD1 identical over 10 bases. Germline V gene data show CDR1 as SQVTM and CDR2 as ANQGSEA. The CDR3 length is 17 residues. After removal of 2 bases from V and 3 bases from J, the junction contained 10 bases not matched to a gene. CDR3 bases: TGCAGCGTTGAAATCTGGGACAGGGGTAGTATTGGAAACACCATATATTTT. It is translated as CSVEIWDRGSIGNTIYF.

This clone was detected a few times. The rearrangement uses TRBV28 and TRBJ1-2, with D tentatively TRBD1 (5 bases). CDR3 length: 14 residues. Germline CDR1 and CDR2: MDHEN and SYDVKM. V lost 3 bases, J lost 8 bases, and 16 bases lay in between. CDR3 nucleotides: TGTGCCAGCAGTTTTCCCCGCGGGGGATCAGGCTACACCTTC. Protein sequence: CASSFPRGGSGYTF.

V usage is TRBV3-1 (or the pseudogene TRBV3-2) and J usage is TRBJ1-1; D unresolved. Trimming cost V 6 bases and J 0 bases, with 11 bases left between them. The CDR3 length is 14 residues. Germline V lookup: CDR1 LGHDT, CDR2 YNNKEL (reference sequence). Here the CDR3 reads CASRPDTVNTEAFF. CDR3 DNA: TGTGCCAGCAGACCCGACACCGTGAACACTGAAGCTTTCTTT.

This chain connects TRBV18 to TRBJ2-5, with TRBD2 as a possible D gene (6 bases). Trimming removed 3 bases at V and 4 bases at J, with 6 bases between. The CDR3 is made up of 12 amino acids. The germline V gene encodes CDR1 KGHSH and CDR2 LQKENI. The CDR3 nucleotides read TGTGCCAGCTCACCGGAGGGAGAGACCCAGTACTTC. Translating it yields CASSPEGETQYF.

The CDR3 nucleotides read TGTGCCAGCAGTTTGCAGGGATTTAGTGAAGCTTTCTTT. Protein: CASSLQGFSEAFF. This chain connects TRBV27 to TRBJ1-1; perhaps TRBD1 as D (5 bases). CDR1 MNHEY and CDR2 SMNVEV come from the germline V gene (reference sequence). The CDR3 spans 13 residues. Trimming left V 3 bases short and J 7 bases short, with 12 bases between.

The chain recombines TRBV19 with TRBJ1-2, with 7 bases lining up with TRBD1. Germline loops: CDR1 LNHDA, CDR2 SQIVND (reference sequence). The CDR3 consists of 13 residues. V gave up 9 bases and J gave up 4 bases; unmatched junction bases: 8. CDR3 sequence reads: CASRDSNLYGYTF. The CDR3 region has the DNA TGTGCCAGCAGGGACAGCAACCTCTATGGCTACACCTTC.

The CDR3 spells CASSLQGHTNYGYTF. The CDR3 region has the DNA TGTGCCAGCAGCTTACAGGGACATACTAACTATGGCTACACCTTC. The rearrangement uses TRBV11-2 and TRBJ1-2; TRBD1 is a possible D gene (6 bases). The CDR3 has 15 amino acids. Trimming left V 2 bases short and J 0 bases short, with 10 bases between. Germline V gives CDR1 SGHAT, CDR2 FQNNGV.

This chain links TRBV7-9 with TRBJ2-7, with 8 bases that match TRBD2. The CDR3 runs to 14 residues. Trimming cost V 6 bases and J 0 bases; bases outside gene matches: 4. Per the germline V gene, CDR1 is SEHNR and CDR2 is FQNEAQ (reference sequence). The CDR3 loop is CASSKSGSSYEQYF. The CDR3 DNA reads TGTGCCAGCAGTAAAAGCGGGAGCTCCTACGAGCAGTACTTC.

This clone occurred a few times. The CDR3 sequence is CASSVGLAGGAYEQYF. CDR3 coding DNA: TGTGCCAGCAGCGTGGGACTAGCGGGAGGGGCATACGAGCAGTACTTC. This chain connects TRBV5-4 to TRBJ2-7, with 16 bases that match TRBD2. The length of the CDR3 is 16 residues. The V gene's germline CDR1 is SGHNT and CDR2 YYREEE (reference sequence). With V trimmed by 4 bases and J by 4 bases, 5 bases remained unmatched.

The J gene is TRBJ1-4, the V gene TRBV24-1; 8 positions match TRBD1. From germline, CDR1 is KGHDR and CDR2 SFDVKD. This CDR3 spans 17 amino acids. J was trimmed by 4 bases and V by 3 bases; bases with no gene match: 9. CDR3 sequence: CATSDRGTGTSNEKLFF. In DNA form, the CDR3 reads TGTGCCACCAGTGATCGAGGGACAGGAACGAGTAATGAAAAACTGTTTTTT.

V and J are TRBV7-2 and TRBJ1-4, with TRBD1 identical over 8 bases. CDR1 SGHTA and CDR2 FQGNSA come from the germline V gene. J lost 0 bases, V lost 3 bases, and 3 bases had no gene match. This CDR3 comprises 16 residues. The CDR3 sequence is CASSFRQGTTNEKLFF. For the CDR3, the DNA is TGTGCCAGCAGCTTTAGACAGGGGACAACTAATGAAAAACTGTTTTTT.

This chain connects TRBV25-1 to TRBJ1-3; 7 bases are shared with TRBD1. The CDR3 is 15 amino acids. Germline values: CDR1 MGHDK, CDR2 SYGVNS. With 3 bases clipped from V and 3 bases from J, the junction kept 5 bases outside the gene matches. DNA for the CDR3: TGTGCCAGCAGTGAGACAGGGACCGTTGGAAACACCATATATTTT. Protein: CASSETGTVGNTIYF.

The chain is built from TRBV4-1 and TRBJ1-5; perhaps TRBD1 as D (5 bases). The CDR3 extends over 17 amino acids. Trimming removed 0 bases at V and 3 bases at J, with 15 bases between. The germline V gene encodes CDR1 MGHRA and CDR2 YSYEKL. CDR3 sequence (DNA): TGCGCCAGCAGCCAAGATTTTTGGCAGGGATACAATCAGCCCCAGCATTTT. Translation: CASSQDFWQGYNQPQHF.

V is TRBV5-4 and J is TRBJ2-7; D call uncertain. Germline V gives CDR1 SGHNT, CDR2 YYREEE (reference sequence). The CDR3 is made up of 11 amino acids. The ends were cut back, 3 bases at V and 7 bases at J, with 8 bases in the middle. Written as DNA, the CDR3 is TGTGCCAGCAGCTCGCCGGGTGAGCAGTACTTC. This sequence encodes CASSSPGEQYF.

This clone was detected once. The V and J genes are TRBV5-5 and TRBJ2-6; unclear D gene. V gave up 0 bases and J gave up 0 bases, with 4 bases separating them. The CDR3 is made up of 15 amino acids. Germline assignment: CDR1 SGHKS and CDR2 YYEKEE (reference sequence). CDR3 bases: TGTGCCAGCAGCTTGGCCATCTCTGGGGCCAACGTCCTGACTTTC. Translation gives CASSLAISGANVLTF.

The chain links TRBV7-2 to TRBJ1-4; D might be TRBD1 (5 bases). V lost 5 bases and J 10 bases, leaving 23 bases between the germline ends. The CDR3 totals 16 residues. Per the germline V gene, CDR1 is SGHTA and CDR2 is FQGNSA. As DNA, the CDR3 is TGTGCCAGCAGCCCCATTGGGGGGGACCCTAGGGGAAAACTGTTTTTT. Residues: CASSPIGGDPRGKLFF.

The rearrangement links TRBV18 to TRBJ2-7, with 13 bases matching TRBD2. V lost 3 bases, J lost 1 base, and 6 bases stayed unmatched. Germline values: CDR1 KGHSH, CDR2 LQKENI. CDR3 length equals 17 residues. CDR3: CASSPPGTSGMSYEQYF. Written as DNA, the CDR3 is TGTGCCAGCTCACCGCCCGGGACTAGCGGGATGTCCTACGAGCAGTACTTC. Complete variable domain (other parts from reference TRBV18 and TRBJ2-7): NAGVMQNPRHLVRRRGQEARLRCSPMKGHSHVYWYRQLPEEGLKFMVYLQKENIIDESGMPKERFSAEFPKEGPSILRIQQVVRGDSAAYFCASSPPGTSGMSYEQYFGPGTRLTVT.

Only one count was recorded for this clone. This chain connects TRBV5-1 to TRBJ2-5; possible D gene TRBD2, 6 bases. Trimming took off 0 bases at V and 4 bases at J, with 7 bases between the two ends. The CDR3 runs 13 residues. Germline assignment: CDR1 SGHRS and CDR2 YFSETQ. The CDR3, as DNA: TGCGCCAGCAGCTTGGATAGCGGAGAGACCCAGTACTTC. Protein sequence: CASSLDSGETQYF.

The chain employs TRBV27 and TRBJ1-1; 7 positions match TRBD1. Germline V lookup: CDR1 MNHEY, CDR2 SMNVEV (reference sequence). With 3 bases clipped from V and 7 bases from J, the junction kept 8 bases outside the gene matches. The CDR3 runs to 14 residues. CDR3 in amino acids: CASSFGGGLGEAFF. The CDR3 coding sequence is TGTGCCAGCAGTTTCGGAGGGGGCCTAGGTGAAGCTTTCTTT.